These 17 T cell receptor beta chains came from one sample sequenced in a study of CXCR3-negative and CXCR3-positive naive CD8 T cells. Study outcomes and limitations: CXCR3-positive naive cells carried more hydrophobic TRB CDR3s than CXCR3-negative naive cells did.

Carrying UMI labels, the TRB cDNA libraries were prepared through 5' RACE. Each CDR3 protein gets one entry in TCRdb, which reprocessed the 5' RACE reads and gives no DNA. The sample totals about 150,000 distinct CDR3 sequences. Their antigen targets remain unknown. The sample consisted of naive CXCR3+ CD8+ T cells from blood. The subset: CD45RO-CCR7+CD27+CD95- naive CD8+ T cells expressing CXCR3 (TNR3+). These receptors came from a human donor in good health. Some clones in this sample may be carry-over from other donors' samples.

The V and J genes are TRBV29-1 and TRBJ2-2. From germline, CDR1 is SQVTM and CDR2 ANQGSEA. The CDR3 spans 12 residues. CDR3: CSVEADTGELFF.

This chain connects TRBV29-1 to TRBJ2-1; TCRdb designates TRBD1, a call that cannot be tested without DNA. The CDR3 extends over 14 amino acids. Germline CDR1 and CDR2: SQVTM and ANQGSEA. CDR3 loop: CSVEGTGEWNEQFF.

The chain links TRBV6-5 to TRBJ2-5; TCRdb selects TRBD1, and the lack of DNA leaves this call unchecked. The CDR3 totals 13 residues. Germline CDR1 MNHEY, CDR2 SVGAGI. CDR3 residues: CAVGATEQETQYF.

The V call is TRBV28, the J call TRBJ2-7; TCRdb calls TRBD2, which cannot be checked without DNA. Germline V lookup: CDR1 MDHEN, CDR2 SYDVKM. The CDR3 spans 15 residues. This chain's CDR3 is CASTVGRWLGYEQYF. Using reference TRBV28 and TRBJ2-7 for the parts outside the CDR3, the full variable domain is DVKVTQSSRYLVKRTGEKVFLECVQDMDHENMFWYRQDPGLGLRLIYFSYDVKMKEKGDIPEGYSVSREKKERFSLILESASTNQTSMYLCASTVGRWLGYEQYFGPGTRLTVT.

The chain carries TRBV4-2 and TRBJ1-5; without DNA, the TCRdb call of TRBD1 cannot be checked. The germline V gene encodes CDR1 LGHNA and CDR2 YNFKEQ. This CDR3 comprises 17 residues. CDR3: CASSQESGAYTHQPQHF.

The chain uses TRBV4-2 and TRBJ2-1; TCRdb indicates TRBD1, and absent DNA this call remains unverified. The CDR3 runs 16 residues. Germline lookup yields CDR1 LGHNA and CDR2 YNFKEQ. The CDR3 here is CASSQDLGGGNNEQFF.

CDR3 residues: CSVSMYQETQYF. The gene calls are TRBV29-1 and TRBJ2-5. The germline gives CDR1 SQVTM, CDR2 ANQGSEA. CDR3 size: 12 residues. The full variable domain, with the rest looked up from reference TRBV29-1 and TRBJ2-5, is SAVISQKPSRDICQRGTSLTIQCQVDSQVTMMFWYRQQPGQSLTLIATANQGSEATYESGFVIDKFPISRPNLTFSTLTVSNMSPEDSSIYLCSVSMYQETQYFGPGTRLLVL.

The chain joins TRBV7-2 to TRBJ2-7; the D call of TRBD2 rests on TCRdb alone, since no DNA is present to check it. This CDR3 has 19 amino acids. Germline loops: CDR1 SGHTA, CDR2 FQGNSA. The CDR3 spells CASSFSGLAGGVIAYEQYF.

The V call is TRBV29-1, the J call TRBJ2-7. Per the germline V gene, CDR1 is SQVTM and CDR2 is ANQGSEA. This CDR3 contains 11 residues. CDR3 protein: CSVGSGYEQYF.

The chain combines TRBV28 with TRBJ1-2; TCRdb picks TRBD1, but there is no DNA to check that call. The germline V gene encodes CDR1 MDHEN and CDR2 SYDVKM. CDR3 size: 15 residues. CDR3 amino acids: CASSFRTGGVDGYTF.

The chain employs TRBV28 and TRBJ2-7. CDR3 length equals 17 residues. In germline, CDR1 is MDHEN, CDR2 SYDVKM. The CDR3 is CASSFSGTPTNSYEQYF.

The chain couples TRBV28 to TRBJ2-5. CDR3 length: 12 residues. Per the germline V gene, CDR1 is MDHEN and CDR2 is SYDVKM. The CDR3 is CASSTPSVAQYF. Full variable domain (missing parts from reference TRBV28 and TRBJ2-5): DVKVTQSSRYLVKRTGEKVFLECVQDMDHENMFWYRQDPGLGLRLIYFSYDVKMKEKGDIPEGYSVSREKKERFSLILESASTNQTSMYLCASSTPSVAQYFGPGTRLLVL.

The chain links TRBV29-1 to TRBJ2-4; TCRdb outputs TRBD1, but without DNA this stays unchecked. CDR3 length: 14 residues. Germline V gives CDR1 SQVTM, CDR2 ANQGSEA. CDR3 in amino acids: CSAGAGIAKNIQYF.

V usage is TRBV12-5 and J usage is TRBJ1-1. Germline V lookup: CDR1 LGHNT, CDR2 FRNRAP. This CDR3 region has 13 residues. The CDR3 is CASGAPEGAEAFF.

The chain employs TRBV28 and TRBJ2-7; as DNA is missing, the TRBD2 call by TCRdb cannot be tested. CDR1 and CDR2 from the germline V gene are MDHEN and SYDVKM. The length of the CDR3 is 16 residues. CDR3 residues: CASSLRATAPSYEQYF.

This chain uses TRBV28 with TRBJ1-1. This CDR3 comprises 13 residues. CDR1 and CDR2 from the germline V gene are MDHEN and SYDVKM. CDR3 protein: CASSDDGYTEAFF.

The rearrangement links TRBV4-3 to TRBJ1-6. Germline values: CDR1 LGHNA, CDR2 YSLEER. The CDR3 extends over 16 amino acids. CDR3 amino acids: CASSQGRHSYNSPLHF.